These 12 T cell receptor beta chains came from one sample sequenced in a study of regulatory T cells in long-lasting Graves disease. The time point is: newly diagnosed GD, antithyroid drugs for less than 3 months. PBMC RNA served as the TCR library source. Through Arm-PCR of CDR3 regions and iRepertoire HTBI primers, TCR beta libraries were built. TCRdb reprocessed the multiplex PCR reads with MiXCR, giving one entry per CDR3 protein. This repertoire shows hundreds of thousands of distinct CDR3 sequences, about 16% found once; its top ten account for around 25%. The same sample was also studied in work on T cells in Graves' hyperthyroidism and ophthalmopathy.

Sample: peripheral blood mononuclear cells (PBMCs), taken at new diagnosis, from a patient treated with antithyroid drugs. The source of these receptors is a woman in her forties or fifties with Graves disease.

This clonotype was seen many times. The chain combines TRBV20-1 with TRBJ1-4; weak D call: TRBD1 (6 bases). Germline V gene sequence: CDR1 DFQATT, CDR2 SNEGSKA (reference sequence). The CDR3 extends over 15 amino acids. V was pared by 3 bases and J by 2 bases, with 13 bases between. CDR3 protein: CSASSGGTTNEKLFF. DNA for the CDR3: TGCAGTGCTAGTTCGGGGGGCACGACTAATGAAAAACTGTTTTTT.

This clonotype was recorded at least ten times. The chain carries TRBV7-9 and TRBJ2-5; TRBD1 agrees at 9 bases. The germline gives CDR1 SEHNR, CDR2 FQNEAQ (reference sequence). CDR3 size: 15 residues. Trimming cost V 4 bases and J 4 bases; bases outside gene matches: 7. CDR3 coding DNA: TGTGCCAGCAGCTACCCTACAGGGGGCGGAGAGACCCAGTACTTC. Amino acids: CASSYPTGGGETQYF.

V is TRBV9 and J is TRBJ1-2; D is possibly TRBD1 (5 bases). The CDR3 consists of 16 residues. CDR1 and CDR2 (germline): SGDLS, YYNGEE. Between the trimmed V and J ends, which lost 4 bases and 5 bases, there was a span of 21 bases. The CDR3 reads CASSTGTGGDRYGYTF. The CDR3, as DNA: TGTGCCAGCAGCACCGGGACGGGTGGGGATAGGTATGGCTACACCTTC.

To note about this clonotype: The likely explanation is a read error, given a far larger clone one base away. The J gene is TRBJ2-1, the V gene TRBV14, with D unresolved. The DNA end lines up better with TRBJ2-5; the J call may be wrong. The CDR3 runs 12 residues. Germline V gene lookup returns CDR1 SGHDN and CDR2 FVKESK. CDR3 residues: CASSQDRKTQYF. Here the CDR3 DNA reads TGTGCCAGCAGCCAAGATCGGAAGACCCAGTACTTC.

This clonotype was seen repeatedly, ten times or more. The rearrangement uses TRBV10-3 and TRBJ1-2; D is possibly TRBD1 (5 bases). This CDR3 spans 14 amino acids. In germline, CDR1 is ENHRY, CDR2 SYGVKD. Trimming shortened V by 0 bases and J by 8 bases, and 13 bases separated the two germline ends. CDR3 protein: CAISESAGVDGYTF. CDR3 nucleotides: TGTGCCATCAGTGAGTCGGCGGGGGTTGACGGCTACACCTTC.

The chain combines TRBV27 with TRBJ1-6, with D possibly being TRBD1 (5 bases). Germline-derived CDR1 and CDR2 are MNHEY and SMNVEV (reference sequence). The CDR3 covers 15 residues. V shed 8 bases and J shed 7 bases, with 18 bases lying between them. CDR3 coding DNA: TGTGCCAGCGAAACTCCCGGTGGGGGGAATTCACCCCTCCACTTT. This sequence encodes CASETPGGGNSPLHF.

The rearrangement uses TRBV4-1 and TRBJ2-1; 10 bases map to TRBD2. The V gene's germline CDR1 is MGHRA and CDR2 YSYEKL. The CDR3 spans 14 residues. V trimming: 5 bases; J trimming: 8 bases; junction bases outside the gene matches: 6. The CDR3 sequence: CASSERGGRDEQFF. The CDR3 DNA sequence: TGCGCCAGCAGCGAGCGGGGGGGCAGGGATGAGCAGTTCTTC.

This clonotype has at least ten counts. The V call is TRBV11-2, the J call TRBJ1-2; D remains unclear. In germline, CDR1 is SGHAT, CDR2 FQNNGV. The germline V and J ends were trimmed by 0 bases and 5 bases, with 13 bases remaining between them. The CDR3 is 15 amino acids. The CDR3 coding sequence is TGTGCCAGCAGCTTAGAAGGCACTTCGAGATATGGCTACACCTTC. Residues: CASSLEGTSRYGYTF.

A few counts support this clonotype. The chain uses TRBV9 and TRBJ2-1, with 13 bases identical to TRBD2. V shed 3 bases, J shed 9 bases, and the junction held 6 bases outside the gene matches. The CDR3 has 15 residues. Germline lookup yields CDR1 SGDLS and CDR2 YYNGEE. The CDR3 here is CASSATSGGEFEQFF. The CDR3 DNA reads TGTGCCAGCAGCGCCACTAGCGGGGGGGAATTTGAGCAGTTCTTC.

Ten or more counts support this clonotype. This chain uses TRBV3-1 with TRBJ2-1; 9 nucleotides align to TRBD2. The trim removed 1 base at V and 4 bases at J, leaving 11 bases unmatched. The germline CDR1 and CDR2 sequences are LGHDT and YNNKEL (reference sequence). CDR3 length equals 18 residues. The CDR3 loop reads CASSQGSPERGDYNEQFF. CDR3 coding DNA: TGTGCCAGCAGCCAAGGATCCCCGGAGCGGGGGGATTACAATGAGCAGTTCTTC.

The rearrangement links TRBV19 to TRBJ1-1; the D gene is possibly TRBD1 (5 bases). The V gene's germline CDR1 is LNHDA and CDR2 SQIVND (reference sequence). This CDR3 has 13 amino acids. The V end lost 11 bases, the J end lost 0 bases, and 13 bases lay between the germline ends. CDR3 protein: CAGRDGLNTEAFF. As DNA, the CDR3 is TGTGCCGGCCGGGACGGCTTGAACACTGAAGCTTTCTTT.

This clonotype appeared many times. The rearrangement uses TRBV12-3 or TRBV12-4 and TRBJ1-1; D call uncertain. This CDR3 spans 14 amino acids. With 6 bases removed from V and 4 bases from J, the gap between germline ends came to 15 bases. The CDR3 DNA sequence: TGTGCCAGCAGCCTAGCCGGGGTAGGCACTGAAGCTTTCTTT. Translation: CASSLAGVGTEAFF.